Listed here are 28 T cell receptor beta chains from one sample, sequenced in a study of blood T cell repertoires in COVID-19. Sequencing used immunoSEQ multiplex PCR; TCRdb keeps in-frame clones, though not all of them. The sample has about 440,000 clones; about 90% are singletons. Sample: PBMCs or T cells enriched from blood (not recorded which). These receptors were collected from a woman aged 18-29 years with acute COVID-19.

The V gene is TRBV9, the J gene TRBJ2-3, with 9 bases fitting TRBD2. The CDR3 has 23 amino acids. CDR1 SGDLS and CDR2 YYNGEE come from the germline V gene. Trimming at V came to 4 bases and at J to 0 bases, leaving 27 bases not matched to a gene. CDR3 loop: CASSHNVLSEVAGGPGSTDTQYF. DNA of the CDR3: TGTGCCAGCAGCCATAATGTTTTGTCTGAGGTGGCGGGAGGGCCCGGCAGCACAGATACGCAGTATTTT.

The rearrangement joins TRBV4-2 to TRBJ1-6; tentatively, D is TRBD1 (5 bases). Trimming cost V 0 bases and J 6 bases, with 12 bases left between them. Germline V CDR1 and CDR2: LGHNA, YNFKEQ. This CDR3 is built from 16 residues. CDR3 sequence reads: CASSQDGGGLNSPLHF. The CDR3 DNA reads TGTGCCAGCAGCCAAGATGGGGGAGGCCTTAATTCACCCCTCCACTTT.

V and J are TRBV11-2 and TRBJ2-1, with D perhaps matching TRBD2 (6 bases). Per the germline V gene, CDR1 is SGHAT and CDR2 is FQNNGV. Trimming took 5 bases from V and 0 from J, leaving 11 bases between them. This CDR3 is built from 15 residues. CDR3 loop: CASSHVADSYNEQFF. CDR3 nucleotides: TGTGCCAGCAGCCACGTAGCGGACTCCTACAATGAGCAGTTCTTC.

The J gene is TRBJ2-2, the V gene TRBV10-1; D might be TRBD2 (5 bases). The CDR3 has 15 amino acids. Germline V gene sequence: CDR1 WNHNN, CDR2 SYGVQD (reference sequence). V lost 4 bases and J lost 0, with 9 bases in between. The CDR3 region is CASSVGLSNTGELFF. CDR3 nucleotide sequence: TGCGCCAGCAGTGTAGGACTCTCGAACACCGGGGAGCTGTTTTTT.

V gene TRBV29-1 combines with J gene TRBJ2-5; D might be TRBD1 (6 bases). This CDR3 has 13 amino acids. Germline V gives CDR1 SQVTM, CDR2 ANQGSEA. The V end was cut by 8 bases, the J end by 4 bases, with 17 bases between. In DNA form, the CDR3 reads TGCAGCTGCTGGGCGGACAGCGGAGAGACCCAGTACTTC. Translating it yields CSCWADSGETQYF.

This rearrangement joins TRBV11-1 to TRBJ2-7; TRBD1 matches 7 bases. Germline CDR1 SGHAT, CDR2 FQDESV (reference sequence). This CDR3 has 14 residues. V was pared by 4 bases and J by 2 bases, with 5 bases of the junction left unmatched. CDR3 in amino acids: CASSSSGQPYEQYF. CDR3 in DNA: TGTGCCAGCAGCTCTTCGGGACAGCCCTACGAGCAGTACTTC.

The gene calls are TRBV28 and TRBJ2-3; 8 bases fit TRBD2. V trimming: 3 bases; J trimming: 0 bases; junction bases outside the gene matches: 5. Germline V gene sequence: CDR1 MDHEN, CDR2 SYDVKM. The CDR3 consists of 16 residues. In nucleotides, the CDR3 is TGTGCCAGCAGTTTTCCGGGAGGGGTGAGCACAGATACGCAGTATTTT. This translates into CASSFPGGVSTDTQYF.

This chain joins TRBV25-1 and TRBJ1-4; no reliable D call. The CDR3 covers 15 residues. The ends were cut back, 1 base at V and 3 bases at J, with 9 bases in the middle. The germline V gene has CDR1 MGHDK and CDR2 SYGVNS. CDR3 DNA sequence: TGTGCCAGCAGTGAATCAGGATCACCTAATGAAAAACTGTTTTTT. Residues: CASSESGSPNEKLFF. Based on the CDR3 plus reference TRBV25-1 and TRBJ1-4, the full variable domain is EADIYQTPRYLVIGTGKKITLECSQTMGHDKMYWYQQDPGMELHLIHYSYGVNSTEKGDLSSESTVSRIRTEHFPLTLESARPSHTSQYLCASSESGSPNEKLFFGSGTQLSVL.

The chain links TRBV6-5 to TRBJ2-1; D remains ambiguous. Germline CDR1 and CDR2: MNHEY and SVGAGI. The V gene lost 8 bases and the J gene lost 6 bases, with 5 bases spanning the gap. This CDR3 comprises 10 residues. Here the CDR3 DNA reads TGTGCCAGCGCCGGCAATGAGCAGTTCTTC. This encodes CASAGNEQFF.

The chain is built from TRBV6-5 and TRBJ1-5; D is unclear. The CDR3 runs to 13 residues. From germline, CDR1 is MNHEY and CDR2 SVGAGI. Trimming took 6 bases from V and 5 from J, leaving 11 bases between them. The CDR3, as DNA: TGTGCCAGCAGGAGAGAATCTGATCAGCCCCAGCATTTT. Protein: CASRRESDQPQHF.

The chain is built from TRBV9 and TRBJ2-7; the D gene is possibly TRBD2 (7 bases). Germline values: CDR1 SGDLS, CDR2 YYNGEE. This CDR3 spans 15 amino acids. The germline V and J ends were trimmed by 3 bases and 0 bases, with 13 bases remaining between them. For the CDR3, the DNA is TGTGCCAGCAGCGCGAGGGGGGGGCCCTCCTACGAGCAGTACTTC. Its translation is CASSARGGPSYEQYF.

The chain employs TRBV6-4 and TRBJ1-6, with 8 positions matching TRBD1. Unmatched junction bases numbered 9, after V lost 7 bases and J lost 13 bases. The CDR3 runs 13 residues. The germline gives CDR1 MRHNA, CDR2 SNTAGT. Written as DNA, the CDR3 is TGTGCCAGCACTCGGACAGGGTCGGGTCCCCTCCACTTT. Translated, it gives CASTRTGSGPLHF.

This sequence joins TRBV6-5 and TRBJ1-2; D unresolved. V dropped 6 bases and J dropped 3 bases, with 17 bases sitting between them. Germline CDR1 MNHEY, CDR2 SVGAGI. CDR3 length: 15 residues. The CDR3 DNA sequence: TGTGCCAGCAGAGCCAACGCGGTCATTGACTATGGCTACACCTTC. Translating it yields CASRANAVIDYGYTF.

V and J are TRBV7-9 and TRBJ2-1, with 13 bases matching TRBD2. Germline V lookup: CDR1 SEHNR, CDR2 FQNEAQ (reference sequence). V lost 5 bases, J lost 7 bases, and 5 bases stayed unmatched. The CDR3 covers 15 residues. The CDR3: CASSVTSGRENEQFF. The CDR3 DNA reads as TGTGCCAGCAGCGTTACTAGCGGGAGGGAAAATGAGCAGTTCTTC. Supplemented by reference TRBV7-9 and TRBJ2-1, the full variable domain reads DTGVSQNPRHKITKRGQNVTFRCDPISEHNRLYWYRQTLGQGPEFLTYFQNEAQLEKSRLLSDRFSAERPKGSFSTLEIQRTEQGDSAMYLCASSVTSGRENEQFFGPGTRLTVL.

The chain has TRBV7-8 and TRBJ2-7, with TRBD2 identical over 9 bases. Germline trimming cut 2 bases from V and 4 bases from J; bases unmatched to any gene: 15. Germline CDR1 SGHVS, CDR2 FQNEAQ. This CDR3 region has 18 residues. The CDR3 DNA is TGTGCCAGCAGCTTATTGGGTTTGGCGGGAGGGACGATTTACGAGCAGTACTTC. Residues: CASSLLGLAGGTIYEQYF.

The V and J genes are TRBV6-5 and TRBJ2-2, with TRBD2 identical over 7 bases. The CDR3 is 16 residues long. Germline lookup yields CDR1 MNHEY and CDR2 SVGAGI. V shed 0 bases and J 6 bases; nucleotides not matched to a gene: 7. CDR3 in amino acids: CASSYSGGGPAGELFF. CDR3 nucleotide sequence: TGTGCCAGCAGTTACTCTGGGGGAGGGCCTGCCGGGGAGCTGTTTTTT.

This clone was counted a few times. This chain joins TRBV7-2 and TRBJ2-5, with 7 bases matching TRBD1. The germline V gene encodes CDR1 SGHTA and CDR2 FQGNSA. Trimming at V came to 4 bases and at J to 2 bases, leaving 4 bases not matched to a gene. The CDR3 loop spans 14 amino acids. The CDR3 spells CASSSTGKQETQYF. Written as DNA, the CDR3 is TGTGCCAGCAGCTCGACAGGGAAACAAGAGACCCAGTACTTC.

V and J are TRBV4-3 and TRBJ1-2; tentatively, D is TRBD1 (5 bases). The CDR3 runs to 13 residues. V was shortened by 2 bases and J by 4 bases, with 8 bases between the two germline ends. Per the germline V gene, CDR1 is LGHNA and CDR2 is YSLEER. The CDR3 nucleotides are TGCGCCAGCAGCCAAAGACAGACCTATGGCTACACCTTC. It yields the protein CASSQRQTYGYTF.

The CDR3 coding sequence is TGCAGCGTTGAGACAGGAGTCTACAATGAGCAGTTCTTC. Its protein product is CSVETGVYNEQFF. This rearrangement joins TRBV29-1 to TRBJ2-1, with a tentative D call TRBD1 (6 bases). Germline CDR1 and CDR2: SQVTM and ANQGSEA. Trimming cost V 3 bases and J 3 bases, with 9 bases left between them. CDR3 length: 13 residues.

V is TRBV27 and J is TRBJ2-7; 8 bases align to TRBD2. The CDR3 is made up of 15 amino acids. V shed 4 bases and J 2 bases; nucleotides not matched to a gene: 7. CDR1 is MNHEY and CDR2 is SMNVEV in the germline V gene (reference sequence). CDR3 nucleotides: TGTGCCAGCAGTTCTATCTTGACTAGCGCCTACGAGCAGTACTTC. Amino acid sequence: CASSSILTSAYEQYF.

The chain is built from TRBV4-3 and TRBJ1-5, with D tentatively TRBD1 (5 bases). The germline gives CDR1 LGHNA, CDR2 YSLEER. The CDR3 covers 17 residues. The germline V and J ends were trimmed by 2 bases and 1 base, with 15 bases remaining between them. The DNA of the CDR3 is TGCGCCAGCAGCCAATCCACTCTGCGACAGAGCAATCAGCCCCAGCATTTT. Residues: CASSQSTLRQSNQPQHF.

This clone showed up just once. The gene calls are TRBV29-1 and TRBJ2-2; 11 nucleotides agree with TRBD2. The germline V gene encodes CDR1 SQVTM and CDR2 ANQGSEA. There are 14 residues in the CDR3. The V and J ends lost 6 bases and 3 bases, in that order; junction bases with no gene match: 3. The CDR3 reads CSVRSGRDTGELFF. CDR3 DNA: TGCAGCGTACGTAGCGGGAGGGACACCGGGGAGCTGTTTTTT.

The genes are TRBV29-1 and TRBJ2-5; 7 bases align to TRBD2. This CDR3 is 14 amino acids long. J lost 0 bases, V lost 3 bases, and 4 bases had no gene match. The germline gives CDR1 SQVTM, CDR2 ANQGSEA. CDR3: CSVDAAGYQETQYF. The CDR3 DNA is TGCAGCGTTGATGCAGCGGGGTACCAAGAGACCCAGTACTTC.

The chain has TRBV6-5 and TRBJ1-5; D uncertain. Germline V gene sequence: CDR1 MNHEY, CDR2 SVGAGI. Trimming pared 5 bases from V and 8 bases from J, leaving 19 bases between. The CDR3 is 15 amino acids. CDR3 in amino acids: CASSNRGGIEEPQHF. Here the CDR3 DNA reads TGTGCCAGCAGTAACCGGGGAGGGATCGAGGAGCCCCAGCATTTT.

This chain connects TRBV19 to TRBJ1-6, with 9 bases lining up with TRBD1. J gave up 7 bases and V 5 bases, and 0 bases lay outside the gene matches. CDR1 is LNHDA, CDR2 SQIVND, per germline (reference sequence). The CDR3 consists of 13 residues. The DNA for the CDR3 is TGTGCCAGTAGTGGGACAGGGAATTCACCCCTCCACTTT. Protein product: CASSGTGNSPLHF. Based on the CDR3 plus reference TRBV19 and TRBJ1-6, the full variable domain is DGGITQSPKYLFRKEGQNVTLSCEQNLNHDAMYWYRQDPGQGLRLIYYSQIVNDFQKGDIAEGYSVSREKKESFPLTVTSAQKNPTAFYLCASSGTGNSPLHFGNGTRLTVT.

As DNA, the CDR3 is TGTGCCAGCAGTTTAGAGACTCGAGCTGGAAACACCATATATTTT. Translated, it gives CASSLETRAGNTIYF. V and J are TRBV28 and TRBJ1-3; D is unresolved. Trimming cost V 2 bases and J 2 bases, with 10 bases left between them. Germline V gene sequence: CDR1 MDHEN, CDR2 SYDVKM. The CDR3 covers 15 residues.

This clone was observed a few times. The gene calls are TRBV9 and TRBJ1-1; maybe TRBD1 (5 bases). This CDR3 spans 12 amino acids. Germline-derived CDR1 and CDR2 are SGDLS and YYNGEE. The germline V and J ends were trimmed by 7 bases and 4 bases, with 11 bases remaining between them. The CDR3 nucleotides read TGTGCCAGCGGGGCCCCGGGCACTGAAGCTTTCTTT. Protein: CASGAPGTEAFF.

This chain links TRBV4-3 with TRBJ2-3; TRBD2 agrees at 15 bases. The germline gives CDR1 LGHNA, CDR2 YSLEER. This CDR3 is 18 amino acids long. V shed 4 bases, J shed 2 bases, and the junction held 7 bases outside the gene matches. Written as DNA, the CDR3 is TGCGCCAGCAGCCTAGGACTAGCGGGAGGGATGAACACAGATACGCAGTATTTT. It specifies CASSLGLAGGMNTDTQYF.